These 21 T cell receptor beta chains came from one sample sequenced in a study of blood T cell repertoires in COVID-19. Sequencing used immunoSEQ multiplex PCR; TCRdb keeps in-frame clones, though not all of them. The sample lists more than 200,000 clones; approximately 86% were seen once. The specimen was PBMCs or T cells enriched from blood (not recorded which). These receptors all stem from a woman in her fifties or sixties who had recovered from COVID-19.

The chain recombines TRBV5-1 with TRBJ2-2; D perhaps matches TRBD2 (6 bases). This CDR3 contains 13 residues. V was cut by 4 bases and J by 7 bases, with 11 bases left in between. Germline V gene data show CDR1 as SGHRS and CDR2 as YFSETQ. The CDR3 spells CASSLSGGGELFF. The CDR3 coding sequence is TGCGCCAGCAGCCTTAGCGGAGGCGGGGAGCTGTTTTTT.

This rearrangement joins TRBV5-1 to TRBJ1-1, with D perhaps TRBD1 (6 bases). This CDR3 is 12 amino acids long. Trimming took off 4 bases at V and 4 bases at J, with 8 bases between the two ends. Germline lookup yields CDR1 SGHRS and CDR2 YFSETQ. As DNA, the CDR3 is TGCGCCAGCAGCACCAGGGGCACTGAAGCTTTCTTT. Translation: CASSTRGTEAFF. The complete variable domain, with remaining parts taken from reference TRBV5-1 and TRBJ1-1, reads KAGVTQTPRYLIKTRGQQVTLSCSPISGHRSVSWYQQTPGQGLQFLFEYFSETQRNKGNFPGRFSGRQFSNSRSEMNVSTLELGDSALYLCASSTRGTEAFFGQGTRLTVV.

The genes are TRBV7-2 and TRBJ2-5, with D maybe TRBD1 (5 bases). In germline, CDR1 is SGHTA, CDR2 FQGNSA. Trimming shortened V by 3 bases and J by 5 bases, and 13 bases separated the two germline ends. The CDR3 is made up of 14 amino acids. The CDR3 nucleotides read TGTGCCAGCAGCTTGCGACAGACATGGGAGACCCAGTACTTC. Protein: CASSLRQTWETQYF.

The chain combines TRBV18 with TRBJ2-7; tentatively, D is TRBD2 (5 bases). Deletions cut 5 bases from V and 6 bases from J, with 14 bases between. This CDR3 is 13 amino acids long. Germline V gene data show CDR1 as KGHSH and CDR2 as LQKENI. Here the CDR3 DNA reads TGTGCCAGCTCAAGGGTTCTAGCTCCCGAGCAGTACTTC. It encodes CASSRVLAPEQYF.

This rearrangement joins TRBV27 to TRBJ2-7; 9 bases agree with TRBD1. V trimming: 6 bases; J trimming: 7 bases; junction bases outside the gene matches: 13. This CDR3 contains 15 residues. Germline V gene data show CDR1 as MNHEY and CDR2 as SMNVEV (reference sequence). This CDR3 is CASRAPGQGVEEQYF. The CDR3 coding sequence is TGTGCCAGCAGGGCACCGGGACAGGGTGTCGAGGAGCAGTACTTC.

V and J are TRBV11-2 and TRBJ2-5; no reliable D call. This CDR3 has 16 amino acids. Trimming took off 3 bases at V and 4 bases at J, with 18 bases between the two ends. Germline CDR1 reads SGHAT; CDR2 reads FQNNGV. The CDR3 DNA reads as TGTGCCAGCAGCTTTGGAGCGCAGCCCCATCGAGAGACCCAGTACTTC. Its protein product is CASSFGAQPHRETQYF.

Regarding this clone: This same CDR3 is encoded by further DNA sequences in the sample. The chain uses TRBV7-3 and TRBJ2-2; D remains ambiguous. The V end was cut by 5 bases, the J end by 5 bases, with 6 bases between. The CDR3 totals 12 residues. Germline lookup yields CDR1 SGHTA and CDR2 FQGTGA. Here the CDR3 reads CASSLETGELFF. Here the CDR3 DNA reads TGTGCCAGCAGCCTAGAGACCGGGGAGCTGTTTTTT.

This chain links TRBV9 with TRBJ2-3; the D gene is possibly TRBD2 (6 bases). The CDR3 is 15 amino acids. Between the trimmed V and J ends, which lost 0 bases and 5 bases, there was a span of 13 bases. CDR1 is SGDLS, CDR2 YYNGEE, per germline. The CDR3 region is CASSVARDLGDTQYF. CDR3 coding DNA: TGTGCCAGCAGCGTAGCGCGGGATCTAGGAGATACGCAGTATTTT.

The V gene is TRBV5-1, the J gene TRBJ2-2; 10 bases fit TRBD2. Germline V gene data show CDR1 as SGHRS and CDR2 as YFSETQ. The CDR3 extends over 18 amino acids. V trimming: 0 bases; J trimming: 4 bases; junction bases outside the gene matches: 9. The CDR3 DNA reads as TGCGCCAGCAGCTTGGGGGCTAGCGGGAGCCGGGCCACCGGGGAGCTGTTTTTT. Protein: CASSLGASGSRATGELFF.

With respect to this clone: Sequence at one end of the junction differs from germline and may be a read error. The chain carries TRBV19 and TRBJ2-5, with TRBD2 matching 7 bases. From germline, CDR1 is LNHDA and CDR2 SQIVND (reference sequence). This CDR3 region has 14 residues. CDR3 region: CTSSKGLLQETQYF. The CDR3 DNA follows: TGTACCAGTAGTAAGGGACTACTCCAGGAGACCCAGTACTTC.

The chain links TRBV18 to TRBJ1-2, with 12 bases matching TRBD1. The germline CDR1 and CDR2 sequences are KGHSH and LQKENI. Trimming took 4 bases from V and 3 from J; bases not matched to a gene: 3. The CDR3 spans 15 residues. The CDR3 sequence: CASSLGQGADYGYTF. CDR3 sequence (DNA): TGTGCCAGCTCACTGGGACAGGGGGCGGACTATGGCTACACCTTC. The entire variable domain, with the rest obtained from reference TRBV18 and TRBJ1-2, is as follows: NAGVMQNPRHLVRRRGQEARLRCSPMKGHSHVYWYRQLPEEGLKFMVYLQKENIIDESGMPKERFSAEFPKEGPSILRIQQVVRGDSAAYFCASSLGQGADYGYTFGSGTRLTVV.

This clone was observed a few times. The chain uses TRBV19 and TRBJ2-2, with 7 bases aligning to TRBD1. The CDR3 spans 17 residues. J was trimmed by 6 bases and V by 3 bases; bases with no gene match: 13. CDR1 LNHDA and CDR2 SQIVND come from the germline V gene (reference sequence). The CDR3 reads CASSIPRTGRGSGELFF. The CDR3, as DNA: TGTGCCAGTAGTATCCCTAGGACAGGTCGCGGGTCCGGGGAGCTGTTTTTT.

The V call is TRBV27, the J call TRBJ1-1, with no clear D. This CDR3 spans 13 amino acids. Germline CDR1 and CDR2: MNHEY and SMNVEV (reference sequence). The V and J ends lost 6 bases and 4 bases respectively, with 12 bases between them. The CDR3 reads CASRMIVGTEAFF. The CDR3 DNA reads as TGTGCCAGCAGAATGATTGTCGGCACTGAAGCTTTCTTT.

CDR3 region: CASSEGAQHYEQYF. In nucleotides, the CDR3 is TGTGCCAGCAGTGAGGGGGCTCAGCACTACGAGCAGTACTTC. This chain uses TRBV6-1 with TRBJ2-7; a possible D gene is TRBD1 (6 bases). Germline assignment: CDR1 MNHNS and CDR2 SASEGT. Trimming cost V 3 bases and J 3 bases, with 12 bases left between them. The length of the CDR3 is 14 residues.

J is TRBJ2-1 and V is TRBV4-1, with TRBD2 matching 12 bases. The CDR3 is 16 amino acids. J lost 14 bases, V lost 5 bases, and 16 bases had no gene match. Per germline, CDR1 MGHRA and CDR2 YSYEKL. CDR3 sequence reads: CASSNAGLAGGPPEFF. CDR3 in DNA: TGCGCCAGCAGCAACGCCGGTCTAGCGGGAGGGCCCCCCGAGTTCTTC.

This clone was seen only once. V usage is TRBV2 and J usage is TRBJ1-5, with 7 bases matching TRBD1. Germline CDR1 is SNHLY and CDR2 is FYNNEI. J lost 3 bases, V lost 4 bases, and 3 bases had no gene match. The CDR3 spans 14 residues. CDR3 nucleotide sequence: TGTGCCAGCAGTGGGGACAGTTTCAATCAGCCCCAGCATTTT. Its protein product is CASSGDSFNQPQHF.

The V and J genes are TRBV19 and TRBJ1-2, with D possibly TRBD1 on 5 matching bases. The CDR3 is made up of 15 amino acids. Germline CDR1 is LNHDA and CDR2 is SQIVND (reference sequence). V lost 6 bases and J 1 base, leaving 15 bases between the germline ends. CDR3 sequence: CASRRGGGSNYGYTF. DNA for the CDR3: TGTGCCAGTAGGAGGGGAGGCGGCAGTAACTATGGCTACACCTTC.

The gene calls are TRBV3-1 (or the pseudogene TRBV3-2) and TRBJ2-1, with TRBD2 identical over 14 bases. Germline CDR1 LGHDT, CDR2 YNNKEL (reference sequence). CDR3 size: 16 residues. The ends lost 1 base at V and 7 bases at J; junction bases unmatched: 3. CDR3 nucleotide sequence: TGTGCCAGCAGCCAAGGACTAGCGGGAGGGTTAAATGAGCAGTTCTTC. Protein: CASSQGLAGGLNEQFF.

The chain joins TRBV29-1 to TRBJ1-5, with D perhaps TRBD1 (6 bases). This CDR3 contains 15 residues. The V end lost 2 bases, the J end lost 2 bases, and 13 bases lay between the germline ends. CDR1 and CDR2 (germline): SQVTM, ANQGSEA. CDR3 sequence reads: CSVELGGGGNQPQHF. CDR3 bases: TGCAGCGTTGAACTAGGGGGAGGGGGCAATCAGCCCCAGCATTTT.

The V and J genes are TRBV29-1 and TRBJ2-7, with 13 bases fitting TRBD2. Germline CDR1 is SQVTM and CDR2 is ANQGSEA. The CDR3 contains 17 residues. After removal of 1 base from V and 5 bases from J, the junction contained 11 bases not matched to a gene. In nucleotides, the CDR3 is TGCAGCGTTGAAGGCCAACTACCCGGGACTAGCGGGAACGAGCAGTACTTC. It is translated as CSVEGQLPGTSGNEQYF.

The rearrangement joins TRBV19 to TRBJ1-2; maybe TRBD1 (6 bases). Trimming left V 1 base short and J 4 bases short, with 10 bases between. Germline V gives CDR1 LNHDA, CDR2 SQIVND (reference sequence). The CDR3 spans 14 residues. The CDR3 sequence is CASSIGGQSYGYTF. The DNA for the CDR3 is TGTGCCAGTAGTATAGGGGGACAAAGCTATGGCTACACCTTC.